This T cell receptor beta chain was recorded in a study of blood T cell repertoires in COVID-19 (dated by TCRdb to about 2020). For the study in its entirety: Samples covering the acute and convalescent phases of COVID-19 were provided by collaborators in the United States, Italy and Spain. The dataset comprised deeply sampled blood TCRbeta repertoires from subjects exposed to, actively infected with, or recovered from COVID-19. Sample metadata almost always included a de-identified subject ID, COVID-19 status, age in years and sex. The material from the prospective study consisted of cDNA or gDNA derived from T cells, B-cell-depleted T cells, or PBMCs. The repertoires were released in a freely available public database intended as a resource for research on the immune response to SARS-CoV-2. Where HLA class I and class II types were available, the types were taken from metadata supplied by the sample provider, not from assay-based typing. Samples came from the ongoing ImmuneRACE study (first 160 participants) plus 1,254 subjects from 6 global collaborators. The investigation overall reported the following: The quantity of clinical and demographic metadata differed by source and by participant and was supplied without curation.

CDR1 SEHNR and CDR2 FQNEAQ were looked up in the germline V gene (reference sequence). From cysteine to phenylalanine, the CDR3 is 15 amino acids long. Solely the CDR3 DNA is kept, with 45 bases framed from the first base. Unmatched junction bases come to 5, with V trimmed by 5 bases and J by 5 bases. TCRbeta CDR3 regions were amplified from genomic DNA using the immunoSEQ Assay, a bias-controlled multiplex PCR. The authors processed their data as follows. Within the assay, amplification of reference gene primers was used to estimate how many nucleated cells each sample contained. To quantify the absolute abundance of each unique TCRbeta CDR3 rearrangement, sequence reads were collapsed and filtered. Productive Simpson clonality was computed per sample as the square root of Simpson's diversity index over productive rearrangements. Imported from immuneACCESS, the table was reduced by TCRdb to in-frame sequences with V and J called. These copies leave out some clones; in studies compared against another copy, an unresolved V gene accounts for under half, and the cause of the remainder is not known. That table is the source of V, J and clone size, and D and trimming were worked out from the DNA. The sample profile shows more than 400,000 clones; roughly 87% of them were found once. The ten largest account for about 0.6% of the sample.

Participants in the prospective study were enrolled through a virtual design, were aged roughly 18 to 100 years, and lived in under 25 United States geographic areas. Cohort assignment in the prospective study relied on participant-reported clinical history from a screening survey and a study questionnaire. For ImmuneRACE Cohort 3, a participant was defined as recovered based on two consecutive negative NP/OP PCR tests, clearance by a healthcare professional, or resolution of symptoms. In the prospective study, mobile phlebotomists collected whole blood, serum and a nasopharyngeal or oropharyngeal swab from each participant. Additional blood draws and questionnaires over an approximately two-month period could optionally be provided by prospective study participants. Before DNA extraction, blood samples from the prospective study were shipped at room temperature or frozen. Worth noting for this clone: This clone's antigen is unknown. No much larger clonotype is one base removed from it; base qualities were not supplied.

The sequenced sample consisted of PBMCs or T cells enriched from blood (not recorded which). The sequence is built from TRBV7-9 and TRBJ2-2, and TRBD1 matches 10 of the central bases. The TCR originated in a man younger than 35 who had recovered from COVID-19. The nucleotides read TGTGCCAGCAGCCCAGGGACAGGGGTTACCGGGGAGCTGTTTTTT. This encodes CASSPGTGVTGELFF.